The 14 T cell receptor beta chains reported below all come from one sample, sequenced in a study of technical replicates of blood from a few donors. Assay: immunoSEQ multiplex PCR; the TCRdb copy retains only in-frame clones and omits some. The data show around 68,000 clones, with roughly 89% seen just once and more than 0.35% held by the top ten. The sample taken for sequencing was T cells isolated from PBMCs. The receptors derive from a human donor in good health. Some clones in this sample may be carry-over from other donors' samples.

V usage is TRBV13 and J usage is TRBJ2-1; 8 nucleotides align to TRBD2. The germline V gene has CDR1 PRHDT and CDR2 FYEKMQ (reference sequence). The CDR3 loop spans 15 amino acids. With V trimmed by 0 bases and J by 4 bases, 2 bases remained unmatched. CDR3: CASSLGRGGYNEQFF. CDR3 nucleotide sequence: TGTGCCAGCAGCTTAGGCCGCGGGGGGTACAATGAGCAGTTCTTC.

The chain joins TRBV12-5 to TRBJ1-1; 9 bases are shared with TRBD1. This CDR3 is built from 15 residues. The J segment lost 9 bases and the V segment lost 1 base, leaving 9 bases of the junction unmatched. The V gene's germline CDR1 is LGHNT and CDR2 FRNRAP. The CDR3 DNA reads as TGTGCTAGTGGTTTGGACGTCGGGACAGGGCGTCAAGCTTTCTTT. Encoded protein: CASGLDVGTGRQAFF.

This chain connects TRBV6-6 to TRBJ1-1, with a weak D call TRBD1 (6 bases). The CDR3 spans 13 residues. CDR1 and CDR2 from the germline V gene are MNHNY and SVGAGI (reference sequence). Deletions cut 5 bases from V and 0 bases from J, with 7 bases between. This CDR3 is CASSGQMNTEAFF. The CDR3, as DNA: TGTGCCAGCAGTGGACAGATGAACACTGAAGCTTTCTTT.

The chain employs TRBV11-3 and TRBJ2-7; TRBD1 agrees at 8 bases. The junction had 8 bases not matched to a gene; V was cut back by 5 bases and J by 5 bases. This CDR3 spans 14 amino acids. The germline CDR1 and CDR2 sequences are SGHNT and YENEEA. The CDR3 is CASSPGQGRDEQYF. The CDR3 coding sequence is TGTGCCAGCAGCCCTGGACAGGGTAGGGACGAGCAGTACTTC.

This clone was seen only once. V is TRBV7-9 and J is TRBJ1-2, with unresolved D. Trimming stripped 8 bases from V and 3 bases from J, with 4 bases between. Germline V gene lookup returns CDR1 SEHNR and CDR2 FQNEAQ (reference sequence). The CDR3 sequence is 10 residues long. Here the CDR3 reads CASSDYGYTF. The CDR3 DNA reads TGTGCCAGCTCGGACTATGGCTACACCTTC. Looking up the rest from reference TRBV7-9 and TRBJ1-2 gives the full variable domain: DTGVSQNPRHKITKRGQNVTFRCDPISEHNRLYWYRQTLGQGPEFLTYFQNEAQLEKSRLLSDRFSAERPKGSFSTLEIQRTEQGDSAMYLCASSDYGYTFGSGTRLTVV.

CDR3 nucleotide sequence: TGTGCCACCAGCGGCTCAACACCCGCACCTGAAGCTTTCTTT. Protein sequence: CATSGSTPAPEAFF. The V gene is TRBV15, the J gene TRBJ1-1; no firm D call. V shed 5 bases and J shed 6 bases, with 16 bases lying between them. The CDR3 consists of 14 residues. Per germline, CDR1 LNHNV and CDR2 YYDKDF (reference sequence). The whole variable domain, remainder taken from reference TRBV15 and TRBJ1-1, is DAMVIQNPRYQVTQFGKPVTLSCSQTLNHNVMYWYQQKSSQAPKLLFHYYDKDFNNEADTPDNFQSRRPNTSFCFLDIRSPGLGDTAMYLCATSGSTPAPEAFFGQGTRLTVV.

The V gene is TRBV2, the J gene TRBJ1-3; tentatively, D is TRBD1 (6 bases). This CDR3 has 15 amino acids. The V end lost 3 bases, the J end lost 3 bases, and 12 bases lay between the germline ends. Germline values: CDR1 SNHLY, CDR2 FYNNEI. The CDR3 nucleotides are TGTGCCAGCAGTGAGAATCCAGGGGTTGGAAACACCATATATTTT. Residues: CASSENPGVGNTIYF. Complete variable domain (other parts from reference TRBV2 and TRBJ1-3): EPEVTQTPSHQVTQMGQEVILRCVPISNHLYFYWYRQILGQKVEFLVSFYNNEISEKSEIFDDQFSVERPDGSNFTLKIRSTKLEDSAMYFCASSENPGVGNTIYFGEGSWLTVV.

The genes are TRBV11-3 and TRBJ1-1; D unclear. The germline gives CDR1 SGHNT, CDR2 YENEEA. There are 13 residues in the CDR3. Deletions cut 2 bases from V and 0 bases from J, with 4 bases between. The CDR3 coding sequence is TGTGCCAGCAGCTTACATGTGAACACTGAAGCTTTCTTT. This encodes CASSLHVNTEAFF.

The chain couples TRBV6-1 to TRBJ1-2; no definite D call. The CDR3 is 12 amino acids. Per germline, CDR1 MNHNS and CDR2 SASEGT. The germline V and J ends were trimmed by 6 bases and 4 bases, with 9 bases remaining between them. CDR3 sequence reads: CASSATVYGYTF. Here the CDR3 DNA reads TGTGCCAGCAGCGCCACAGTCTATGGCTACACCTTC.

The chain recombines TRBV7-6 with TRBJ1-5, with 10 bases aligning to TRBD1. CDR1 is SGHVS and CDR2 is FNYEAQ in the germline V gene. V dropped 5 bases and J dropped 5; count of bases not matched to a gene: 6. The CDR3 is made up of 15 amino acids. The CDR3 DNA sequence: TGTGCCAGCAGCCAGGGGACAGGGGAGTATCAGCCCCAGCATTTT. Its translation is CASSQGTGEYQPQHF.

The V gene is TRBV9, the J gene TRBJ2-1; 7 nucleotides align to TRBD2. This CDR3 is built from 14 residues. Trimming at V came to 1 base and at J to 9 bases, leaving 7 bases not matched to a gene. The germline V gene encodes CDR1 SGDLS and CDR2 YYNGEE. The CDR3 region is CASSVRVPGGEQFF. The CDR3 DNA follows: TGTGCCAGCAGCGTAAGGGTCCCGGGAGGTGAGCAGTTCTTC.

This clone showed up just once. The V and J genes are TRBV7-9 and TRBJ1-5, with 7 bases aligning to TRBD1. The CDR3 sequence is 18 residues long. Germline values: CDR1 SEHNR, CDR2 FQNEAQ (reference sequence). The V and J ends lost 3 bases and 0 bases, in that order; junction bases with no gene match: 11. Written as DNA, the CDR3 is TGTGCCAGCAGCTTCCGAGACAGGGCGGCTTATAGCAATCAGCCCCAGCATTTT. Encoded protein: CASSFRDRAAYSNQPQHF.

CDR3 coding DNA: TGTGCCAGCTCACCTCCGGGGGAGAGCCGCGAGCAGTACTTC. This gives the protein CASSPPGESREQYF. The J gene is TRBJ2-7, the V gene TRBV18; D perhaps matches TRBD2 (6 bases). The V gene's germline CDR1 is KGHSH and CDR2 LQKENI. Between the trimmed V and J ends, which lost 3 bases and 6 bases, there was a span of 15 bases. The CDR3 extends over 14 amino acids. The variable domain in full, completed from reference TRBV18 and TRBJ2-7, reads NAGVMQNPRHLVRRRGQEARLRCSPMKGHSHVYWYRQLPEEGLKFMVYLQKENIIDESGMPKERFSAEFPKEGPSILRIQQVVRGDSAAYFCASSPPGESREQYFGPGTRLTVT.

V usage is TRBV5-6 and J usage is TRBJ2-1; 7 positions match TRBD2. CDR3 size: 12 residues. The junction had 5 bases not matched to a gene; V was cut back by 4 bases and J by 10 bases. Germline CDR1 reads SGHDT; CDR2 reads YYEEEE. DNA of the CDR3: TGTGCCAGCAGCCCTGCGGGGGACGAGCAGTTCTTC. Encoded protein: CASSPAGDEQFF.